The 22 T cell receptor beta chains below were found in one sample sequenced in a study of OX40 agonist ivuxolimab in advanced cancers. Clones were read by immunoSEQ multiplex PCR, and TCRdb kept only the in-frame ones, dropping some. Here the sample spans some 100,000 clones, 90% being singletons. Here the sequenced sample was CD4+ or CD8+ T cells sorted from blood, taken in a trial of the OX40 agonist ivuxolimab. These receptors all come from an adult with an advanced solid tumor such as melanoma, head and neck, liver or kidney cancer.

V and J are TRBV7-2 and TRBJ1-4, with D uncertain. The V end lost 4 bases, the J end lost 8 bases, and 5 bases lay between the germline ends. Germline CDR1 is SGHTA and CDR2 is FQGNSA. The CDR3 consists of 11 residues. In nucleotides, the CDR3 is TGTGCCAGCAGCTCGCAGGAAAAACTGTTTTTT. Translated, it gives CASSSQEKLFF.

CDR3 nucleotide sequence: TGTGCCAGTAGTGACCCCCGGGGAGCGGGAGACCCAGATACGCAGTATTTT. Protein product: CASSDPRGAGDPDTQYF. V is TRBV19 and J is TRBJ2-3, with 8 bases fitting TRBD2. With 5 bases clipped from V and 4 bases from J, the junction kept 14 bases outside the gene matches. The CDR3 is 17 amino acids. Per the germline V gene, CDR1 is LNHDA and CDR2 is SQIVND (reference sequence).

V and J are TRBV7-2 and TRBJ2-7; a possible D gene is TRBD1 (8 bases). Germline CDR1 is SGHTA and CDR2 is FQGNSA. The CDR3 runs 13 residues. V was trimmed by 3 bases and J by 7 bases, leaving 13 bases between them. CDR3 protein: CASSLDREGEQYF. CDR3 bases: TGTGCCAGCAGCTTGGACAGGGAGGGTGAGCAGTACTTC.

The chain carries TRBV4-3 and TRBJ2-1; TRBD1 matches at 9 bases. This CDR3 is 15 amino acids long. The V gene's germline CDR1 is LGHNA and CDR2 YSLEER. Trimming took 3 bases from V and 6 from J; bases not matched to a gene: 6. This chain's CDR3 is CASSHRDRVSNEQFF. DNA of the CDR3: TGCGCCAGCAGCCACCGGGACAGGGTTTCCAATGAGCAGTTCTTC.

The rearrangement uses TRBV5-4 and TRBJ2-5; 7 bases are a match to TRBD1. The CDR3 sequence is 17 residues long. Unmatched junction bases numbered 10, after V lost 0 bases and J lost 2 bases. The germline V gene has CDR1 SGHNT and CDR2 YYREEE (reference sequence). The CDR3 here is CASSLAMSRDRQETQYF. CDR3 sequence (DNA): TGTGCCAGCAGCTTGGCGATGTCTAGGGACAGACAAGAGACCCAGTACTTC.

This clone occurred a few times. The chain employs TRBV28 and TRBJ1-5, with 7 bases that match TRBD1. This CDR3 has 12 amino acids. V lost 11 bases to trimming and J lost 7 bases; unmatched junction nucleotides: 8. Germline V CDR1 and CDR2: MDHEN, SYDVKM. The DNA for the CDR3 is TGTGCCGCAGGGGGTGGAATCCAGCCCCAGCATTTT. Protein sequence: CAAGGGIQPQHF.

The gene calls are TRBV18 and TRBJ1-2; perhaps TRBD1 as D (5 bases). CDR1 and CDR2 from the germline V gene are KGHSH and LQKENI. Trimming took 0 bases from V and 0 from J, leaving 8 bases between them. This CDR3 spans 15 amino acids. The CDR3 sequence: CASSPPTDPNYGYTF. The CDR3 DNA reads TGTGCCAGCTCACCACCGACAGATCCTAACTATGGCTACACCTTC.

This rearrangement joins TRBV28 to TRBJ2-5; D gene unclear. Per germline, CDR1 MDHEN and CDR2 SYDVKM. Trimming removed 3 bases from V and 2 bases from J, with 7 bases in between. This CDR3 comprises 13 residues. Here the CDR3 reads CASSFFAQETQYF. The CDR3 DNA reads TGTGCCAGCAGTTTTTTTGCGCAAGAGACCCAGTACTTC.

The J gene is TRBJ1-3, the V gene TRBV9; TRBD1 aligns across 7 bases. The CDR3 is 17 residues long. Germline V CDR1 and CDR2: SGDLS, YYNGEE. The ends lost 4 bases at V and 0 bases at J; junction bases unmatched: 10. CDR3 protein: CASSPRQGNPSGNTIYF. The CDR3 DNA sequence: TGTGCCAGCAGCCCCCGACAGGGTAACCCCTCTGGAAACACCATATATTTT.

The CDR3 coding sequence is TGTGCCAGCAGGCTACAGGGAAAGATGGAAGCTTTCTTT. It specifies CASRLQGKMEAFF. The chain carries TRBV6-1 and TRBJ1-1, with D possibly being TRBD1 (6 bases). CDR1 is MNHNS and CDR2 is SASEGT in the germline V gene. Trimming shortened V by 6 bases and J by 8 bases, and 16 bases separated the two germline ends. The CDR3 is 13 residues long.

The chain employs TRBV28 and TRBJ2-1, with a possible D match to TRBD2 (6 bases). The CDR3 has 15 amino acids. CDR1 MDHEN and CDR2 SYDVKM come from the germline V gene. Between the trimmed V and J ends, which lost 2 bases and 3 bases, there was a span of 11 bases. CDR3 nucleotides: TGTGCCAGCAGTTTACACGGGAGTATCTACAATGAGCAGTTCTTC. Protein sequence: CASSLHGSIYNEQFF.

This chain uses TRBV28 with TRBJ2-7; TRBD2 is a possible D gene (5 bases). V was cut by 6 bases and J by 0 bases, with 9 bases left in between. Per germline, CDR1 MDHEN and CDR2 SYDVKM. The CDR3 is 13 residues long. The DNA for the CDR3 is TGTGCCAGCAGACCGGGGAGCTCCTACGAGCAGTACTTC. Its protein product is CASRPGSSYEQYF.

Worth noting for this clone: At the DNA level, this CDR3 is encoded by other sequences in the same sample as well. The chain carries TRBV15 and TRBJ1-2; possibly TRBD1 for D (6 bases). The CDR3 loop spans 14 amino acids. Germline V gene data show CDR1 as LNHNV and CDR2 as YYDKDF (reference sequence). The V end was cut by 0 bases, the J end by 5 bases, with 10 bases between. CDR3 nucleotides: TGTGCCACCAGCAGAGAAGGGGGAGGATATGGCTACACCTTC. Amino acid sequence: CATSREGGGYGYTF.

J is TRBJ2-7 and V is TRBV6-6; D is possibly TRBD1 or TRBD2 (6 bases each). The CDR3 has 14 residues. The germline gives CDR1 MNHNY, CDR2 SVGAGI (reference sequence). Trimming stripped 0 bases from V and 7 bases from J, with 13 bases between. The CDR3 loop is CASSYSSGAGEQYF. The DNA for the CDR3 is TGTGCCAGCAGTTACTCTTCGGGGGCGGGGGAGCAGTACTTC.

This rearrangement joins TRBV19 to TRBJ2-6; 12 bases are shared with TRBD1. Germline V gene sequence: CDR1 LNHDA, CDR2 SQIVND (reference sequence). Trimming cost V 0 bases and J 4 bases; bases outside gene matches: 10. This CDR3 has 20 amino acids. The CDR3 DNA is TGTGCCAGTAGTATAGATAACCCGGGACAGGGGGCGCAGGGGGCCAACGTCCTGACTTTC. Translated, it gives CASSIDNPGQGAQGANVLTF.

V is TRBV6-5 and J is TRBJ1-1; the D gene is possibly TRBD1 (5 bases). Trimming took 9 bases from V and 1 from J, leaving 6 bases between them. The CDR3 contains 11 residues. Germline V gives CDR1 MNHEY, CDR2 SVGAGI. The CDR3 DNA follows: TGTGCCAGTAGGGGGAACACTGAAGCTTTCTTT. This sequence encodes CASRGNTEAFF.

V and J are TRBV7-9 and TRBJ2-7, with D unresolved. CDR3 length: 13 residues. V lost 3 bases, J lost 4 bases, and 10 bases lay in between. The germline V gene has CDR1 SEHNR and CDR2 FQNEAQ (reference sequence). Written as DNA, the CDR3 is TGTGCCAGCAGCTTGGACCGGTTTTACGAGCAGTACTTC. Translating gives CASSLDRFYEQYF.

In DNA form, the CDR3 reads TGTGCCAGCAGCCACGCCGGGACAAACTATGGCTACACCTTC. This gives the protein CASSHAGTNYGYTF. The rearrangement links TRBV5-6 to TRBJ1-2; maybe TRBD1 (6 bases). Trimming removed 4 bases at V and 2 bases at J, with 12 bases between. CDR1 and CDR2 from the germline V gene are SGHDT and YYEEEE. The CDR3 has 14 residues.

This rearrangement joins TRBV19 to TRBJ1-2; TRBD1 matches 10 bases. Germline V gives CDR1 LNHDA, CDR2 SQIVND (reference sequence). Trimming removed 6 bases from V and 7 bases from J; junction bases left unmatched: 5. CDR3 length: 13 residues. CDR3 nucleotides: TGTGCCAGTAGATCGACAGGGGGCGTTGGCTACACCTTC. This encodes CASRSTGGVGYTF.

V is TRBV28 and J is TRBJ2-3, with 8 nucleotides matching TRBD1. Germline V CDR1 and CDR2: MDHEN, SYDVKM. Trimming took 6 bases from V and 14 from J; bases not matched to a gene: 10. The CDR3 is 12 amino acids. CDR3 protein: CASRIRDRRLYF. CDR3 coding DNA: TGTGCCAGCAGGATCCGGGACAGGAGGTTGTATTTT.

The V call is TRBV7-2, the J call TRBJ1-1; no clear D. This CDR3 is built from 14 residues. In germline, CDR1 is SGHTA, CDR2 FQGNSA. Trimming shortened V by 4 bases and J by 4 bases, and 13 bases separated the two germline ends. Here the CDR3 reads CASSSPQRRTEAFF. The CDR3 nucleotides read TGTGCCAGCAGCTCACCCCAGAGACGCACTGAAGCTTTCTTT.

This chain links TRBV6-1 with TRBJ2-1; the match to TRBD2 covers 7 bases. Germline V CDR1 and CDR2: MNHNS, SASEGT. With 5 bases clipped from V and 8 bases from J, the junction kept 3 bases outside the gene matches. CDR3 size: 12 residues. CDR3 coding DNA: TGTGCCAGCAGTTTTCTAGCGGATGAGCAGTTCTTC. It encodes CASSFLADEQFF.